This T cell receptor beta chain was recorded in a study of liver allograft versus peripheral blood T cells. Study-wide context: Comparative analysis was performed on T cell receptor repertoires from transplanted livers and from recipients' peripheral blood.

The CDR3 has 12 amino acids. Per the germline V gene, CDR1 is MNHNS and CDR2 is SASEGT. The junction had 6 bases not matched to a gene; V was cut back by 7 bases and J by 8 bases. By share of the sample, this clonotype is medium-sized (0.01 to 0.1%). TCRdb processed the reads anew with MiXCR; each CDR3 protein has one entry. The sample has 8,800 or so distinct CDR3 sequences; about 18% are singletons. V usage is TRBV6-1 and J usage is TRBJ1-1; TRBD1 aligns across 8 bases. The clonotype originates from a human patient who had a liver transplant. Part of the T cells may come from the graft donor. The CDR3 here is CASNTRQGEAFF. CDR3 nucleotides: TGTGCCAGCAACACTAGACAGGGGGAAGCTTTCTTT.